The clone carrying this T cell receptor beta chain was detected once. Researchers ran the PCR with 60 Vbeta and 13 Jbeta primers. The method was immunoSEQ multiplex PCR; TCRdb's version includes in-frame clones alone and lacks a portion of them. The sample has 110,000 to 150,000 clones, roughly 70% seen once. The data were taken from a study of cytomegalovirus exposure and HLA in healthy donors. The sample comprised PBMCs. This TCR was sampled from a man aged 25-45 years in good health and CMV-seronegative.

CDR3 DNA: TGTGCCAGCAGTGAAGCGGGGAGGGAGACCCAGTACTTC. As protein: CASSEAGRETQYF. V is TRBV2 and J is TRBJ2-5; the D gene is possibly TRBD2 (6 bases). The CDR3 runs 13 residues. Germline CDR1 is SNHLY and CDR2 is FYNNEI. V dropped 0 bases and J dropped 5 bases, with 7 bases sitting between them.